This entry is about one T cell receptor beta chain. The data stem from a study of blood T cell repertoires in COVID-19. Study-wide background: The United States, Italy and Spain supplied acute and convalescent COVID-19 samples. T cells, B-cell-depleted T cells, or PBMCs supplied cDNA or gDNA.

Per the authors' pipeline: Reference gene primer amplification in the assay estimated nucleated cell counts. TCRdb keeps only in-frame clones here, not all; method: immunoSEQ multiplex PCR. The DNA was the basis for D and trimming; V, J and clone size are from that table. The sample has 100,000 to 120,000 clones, about 72% seen once. This CDR3 has 15 residues. The J segment lost 3 bases and the V segment lost 6 bases, leaving 9 bases of the junction unmatched. CDR1 SGHAT and CDR2 FQNNGV come from the germline V gene. The receptor's source is an older woman with acute or convalescent COVID-19. This chain links TRBV11-2 with TRBJ2-3; 7 nucleotides match TRBD1. Sequenced: peripheral blood. Here the CDR3 DNA reads TGTGCCAGCAGTCTCGAAACAGGGGTAACAGATACGCAGTATTTT. It specifies CASSLETGVTDTQYF.